This TCR beta chain was captured by sequencing in a study of T cell repertoires in cytomegalovirus infection. Study-level information: It was the public TCR beta signatures that indicated both CMV infection and matching HLA type.

There are 11 residues in the CDR3. The germline V gene has CDR1 SQVTM and CDR2 ANQGSEA. Trimming left V 4 bases short and J 8 bases short, with 9 bases between. The study, taken as a whole, reports: CMV-specific HLA-C-restricted TCR beta clonotypes dominated the ex vivo response. Summed frequency of public TCR beta families distinguished CMV carriers with the relevant HLA.

TCRdb reprocessed the reads via MiXCR and lists one record per CDR3 protein. The profile shows about 190,000 distinct CDR3 sequences, approximately 28% of them singletons. Points on this clonotype: No antigen is known for it.

This chain connects TRBV29-1 to TRBJ1-3; D call uncertain. Sequencing was performed on PBMCs. This TCR derives from a human donor in good health (CMV status not recorded). Some clones in this sample may be carry-over from other donors' samples. CDR3 sequence reads: CSVGQTDTIYF. In DNA form, the CDR3 reads TGCAGCGTTGGGCAAACGGACACCATATATTTT.